This TCR beta chain was obtained from a study of OX40 agonist ivuxolimab in advanced cancers. Broadly, across the study: The costimulatory receptor OX40 (CD134) was targeted by ivuxolimab, a fully human IgG2 agonistic monoclonal antibody. Intravenous ivuxolimab was administered to patients every 2 weeks at six dose levels: 0.01, 0.1, 0.3, 1.5, 3 and 10 mg/kg. In the dose-escalation cohort, 75% to 85% of patients were male, and the mean age was roughly 60 years with a range of about 20 to 90. Prior anti-PD-1, anti-PD-L1 or anti-CTLA-4 therapy was permitted, and less than 45% of dose-escalation patients had received checkpoint inhibitors. Partial responses were achieved by three dose-escalation patients, of whom one had hepatocellular carcinoma and two had cutaneous melanoma. Peripheral TCRbeta sequencing was intended to test whether TCR sequence diversity was altered and clonal T-cell expansion was caused by ivuxolimab. Among the roughly 50 dose-escalation patients, about 20 had hepatocellular carcinoma, 15 or so melanoma, 9 renal cell carcinoma and 9 head and neck cancer. The paper reports the monotherapy dose-escalation portion (N = 52 patients) of the phase I ivuxolimab trial.

For sequencing of the TCRbeta CDR3 region, genomic DNA was extracted from the sorted cells. The immunoSEQ Assay was used to sequence the TCRbeta CDR3 regions. In TCRdb, the immuneACCESS table is reduced to in-frame sequences with V and J assigned. These tables do not hold every clone; where another copy was compared, an unresolved V gene accounts for under half, and the others remain unexplained. The sample table contains some 65,000 clones; only one count was recorded for roughly 87% of them. In total, the top ten clones hold over 0.3% of the sample. Points the paper makes about the study in general: Low levels of normalized T-cell clonal expansion were also seen in some nonresponding patients. On average, CD8+ T cells showed more expanded clones than CD4+ T cells after ivuxolimab. The antigen specificity of the peripheral T cells that underwent clonal expansion was not determined. Clonal expansion of both CD4+ and CD8+ blood T cells was observed from baseline to week 6 at doses 0.1 to 3.0 mg/kg. In the 0.1-3.0 mg/kg groups, partial responders were among the patients with the lowest normalized peripheral clonal expansion, particularly in CD8+ T cells.

On this clone: This receptor's antigen is unknown. The record has no base qualities; no much larger clone is one base away.

The CDR3 has 16 amino acids, counting the end cysteine and phenylalanine. Left in the record is the CDR3 DNA by itself, 48 bases read in frame from the first base. The trial excluded patients who had a history of autoimmune disease or were on systemic immunosuppression. Peripheral blood for TCR sequencing was collected from all dose cohorts at baseline, on cycle 4 day 1, and on cycle 7 day 1. The samples were taken from a phase I, first-in-human, multicenter, open-label dose-escalation trial of ivuxolimab. Adults with locally advanced or metastatic melanoma, renal cell carcinoma, hepatocellular carcinoma or head and neck squamous cell carcinoma were enrolled in the trial. Before TCR sequencing, CD4+ T cells and CD8+ T cells from peripheral blood were sorted into separate populations.

The sample consisted of CD4+ or CD8+ T cells sorted from blood, taken in a trial of the OX40 agonist ivuxolimab. The clonotype comes from an adult with an advanced solid tumor such as melanoma, head and neck, liver or kidney cancer. The rearranged segments are TRBV21-1 and TRBJ1-4; no check of the table's D call, TRBD1, against the DNA was made. TRBV21-1 is annotated as a pseudogene. The nucleotide sequence is given as TGTGCCAGCAGCAAAGGAGACAGGAAAGCTAATGAAAAACTGTTTTTT. The resulting protein is CASSKGDRKANEKLFF.